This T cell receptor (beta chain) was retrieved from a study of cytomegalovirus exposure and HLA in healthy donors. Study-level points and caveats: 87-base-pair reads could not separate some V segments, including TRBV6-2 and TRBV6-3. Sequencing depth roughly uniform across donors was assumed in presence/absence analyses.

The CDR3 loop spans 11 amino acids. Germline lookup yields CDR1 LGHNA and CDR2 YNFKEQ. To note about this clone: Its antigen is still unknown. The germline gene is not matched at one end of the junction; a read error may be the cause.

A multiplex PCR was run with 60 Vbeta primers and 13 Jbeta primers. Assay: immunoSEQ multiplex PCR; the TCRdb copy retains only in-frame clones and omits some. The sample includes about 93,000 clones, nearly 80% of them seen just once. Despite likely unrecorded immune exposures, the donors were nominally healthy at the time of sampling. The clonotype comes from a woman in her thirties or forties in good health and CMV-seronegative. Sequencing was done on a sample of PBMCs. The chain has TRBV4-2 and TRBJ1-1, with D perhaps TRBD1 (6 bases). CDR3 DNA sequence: TGTGCCAGCAGCCAAGATGGCAGGGGAGTCTTT. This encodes CASSQDGRGVF.